A single sample gave rise to the 20 T cell receptor beta chains below, sequenced in a study of Ad26.COV2.S vaccination and SARS-CoV-2 variants. The data were produced by immunoSEQ multiplex PCR, yet TCRdb's version contains in-frame clones alone and is incomplete. The sample records 180,000 or so clones, roughly 89% being singletons. The specimen comprised peripheral blood, sampled after recovery from COVID-19. These receptors were taken from a human donor who had recovered from COVID-19.

The DNA for the CDR3 is TGCAGCGTTGGGGAAGGGCCGAATTCACCCCTCCACTTT. Amino acid sequence: CSVGEGPNSPLHF. This sequence joins TRBV29-1 and TRBJ1-6; D uncertain. V gave up 4 bases and J gave up 7 bases, with 11 bases separating them. This CDR3 has 13 residues. The germline CDR1 and CDR2 sequences are SQVTM and ANQGSEA.

The rearrangement joins TRBV5-1 to TRBJ2-7, with TRBD2 matching over 7 bases. The V gene end was trimmed by 3 bases and the J gene end by 0 bases; junction bases not matched to a gene: 0. The CDR3 extends over 13 amino acids. The germline V gene encodes CDR1 SGHRS and CDR2 YFSETQ. Here the CDR3 DNA reads TGCGCCAGCAGCTGGGACTACTCCTACGAGCAGTACTTC. Amino acid sequence: CASSWDYSYEQYF.

The chain carries TRBV6-6 and TRBJ1-1; D remains ambiguous. V was pared by 0 bases and J by 7 bases, with 6 bases between. CDR1 is MNHNY, CDR2 SVGAGI, per germline (reference sequence). The CDR3 is 12 amino acids. CDR3 nucleotides: TGTGCCAGCAGTTACTCGGACCGTGAAGCTTTCTTT. The encoded protein is CASSYSDREAFF.

The V gene is TRBV11-3, the J gene TRBJ1-1, with D possibly TRBD1 on 5 matching bases. Trimming cost V 5 bases and J 3 bases, with 10 bases left between them. Germline CDR1 and CDR2: SGHNT and YENEEA. CDR3 length: 13 amino acids. The CDR3 here is CASSTQGDTEAFF. CDR3 nucleotides: TGTGCCAGCAGCACCCAGGGAGACACTGAAGCTTTCTTT.

The V gene is TRBV6-5, the J gene TRBJ1-6; D unresolved. The V end was cut by 7 bases, the J end by 5 bases, with 9 bases between. CDR1 and CDR2 (germline): MNHEY, SVGAGI. The CDR3 spans 13 residues. The CDR3 DNA follows: TGTGCCAGCACCACGCAGGATAATTCACCCCTCCACTTT. Protein: CASTTQDNSPLHF.

The chain links TRBV10-1 to TRBJ2-7, with TRBD2 as a possible D gene (7 bases). V gave up 7 bases and J gave up 4 bases, with 14 bases separating them. Germline CDR1 is WNHNN and CDR2 is SYGVQD (reference sequence). This CDR3 spans 13 amino acids. The CDR3 reads CASTKGGGYEQYF. CDR3 sequence (DNA): TGCGCCAGCACCAAAGGGGGGGGATACGAGCAGTACTTC.

This clone is a singleton in its sample. CDR3 bases: TGCAGCCTGGGGGACAGTTATGGCTACACCTTC. Translating it yields CSLGDSYGYTF. The V gene is TRBV29-1, the J gene TRBJ1-2; 7 bases are a match to TRBD1. The CDR3 is 11 residues long. Germline V gene data show CDR1 as SQVTM and CDR2 as ANQGSEA. The trim removed 8 bases at V and 5 bases at J, leaving 5 bases unmatched.

This clone was observed once. The chain employs TRBV7-2 and TRBJ2-7, with TRBD2 matching over 11 bases. J lost 2 bases, V lost 5 bases, and 5 bases had no gene match. This CDR3 region has 15 residues. Germline V CDR1 and CDR2: SGHTA, FQGNSA. CDR3 DNA sequence: TGTGCCAGCAGCATCACTAGCGGGGGAACCTACGAGCAGTACTTC. This translates into CASSITSGGTYEQYF. Full variable domain (rest looked up from reference TRBV7-2 and TRBJ2-7): GAGVSQSPSNKVTEKGKDVELRCDPISGHTALYWYRQSLGQGLEFLIYFQGNSAPDKSGLPSDRFSAERTGGSVSTLTIQRTQQEDSAVYLCASSITSGGTYEQYFGPGTRLTVT.

This chain links TRBV21-1 with TRBJ1-1. TRBV21-1 is recorded as a pseudogene. CDR3 length equals 15 residues. CDR3: CASSPKLPEDTEAFF. CDR3 sequence (DNA): TGTGCCAGCAGCCCAAAACTCCCGGAGGACACTGAAGCTTTCTTT.

CDR3 sequence (DNA): TGTGCCAGCAGCCTGGACAGGGGCAATCAGCCCCAGCATTTT. Its translation is CASSLDRGNQPQHF. The genes are TRBV7-2 and TRBJ1-5; 8 nucleotides align to TRBD1. The V and J ends lost 5 bases and 2 bases, in that order; junction bases with no gene match: 2. The germline CDR1 and CDR2 sequences are SGHTA and FQGNSA. The CDR3 runs to 14 residues.

The chain combines TRBV24-1 with TRBJ2-3; D ambiguous. Germline V lookup: CDR1 KGHDR, CDR2 SFDVKD. This CDR3 contains 15 residues. V was cut by 2 bases and J by 4 bases, with 12 bases left in between. CDR3 amino acids: CATSDSGPVADTQYF. CDR3 bases: TGTGCCACCAGTGATTCAGGACCAGTGGCAGATACGCAGTATTTT.

The chain combines TRBV7-2 with TRBJ1-2, with TRBD1 matching over 9 bases. CDR3 length equals 15 residues. Germline-derived CDR1 and CDR2 are SGHTA and FQGNSA. The junction had 9 bases not matched to a gene; V was cut back by 3 bases and J by 7 bases. The CDR3 bases are TGTGCCAGCAGCTTGGTCTCGGGACAGGGTTTTGGCTACACCTTC. It is translated as CASSLVSGQGFGYTF.

The gene calls are TRBV6-4 and TRBJ2-1, with D perhaps matching TRBD2 (5 bases). The V gene lost 4 bases and the J gene lost 0 bases, with 10 bases spanning the gap. Germline lookup yields CDR1 MRHNA and CDR2 SNTAGT. There are 15 residues in the CDR3. The CDR3 spells CASSAEDSSYNEQFF. CDR3 nucleotides: TGTGCCAGCAGTGCGGAGGACTCCTCCTACAATGAGCAGTTCTTC.

This chain joins TRBV27 and TRBJ2-1; D not certain. Germline-derived CDR1 and CDR2 are MNHEY and SMNVEV (reference sequence). Trimming left V 8 bases short and J 0 bases short, with 17 bases between. This CDR3 region has 16 residues. In DNA, the CDR3 is TGTGCCAGCGGTCTCCAACCCGGCTCCTCCTACAATGAGCAGTTCTTC. Its translation: CASGLQPGSSYNEQFF.

The chain joins TRBV27 to TRBJ2-1; tentatively, D is TRBD2 (6 bases). CDR3 length equals 16 residues. Germline V gives CDR1 MNHEY, CDR2 SMNVEV (reference sequence). Trimming removed 5 bases from V and 3 bases from J, with 17 bases in between. The CDR3 protein is CASSMTSFNSYNEQFF. In nucleotides, the CDR3 is TGTGCCAGCAGTATGACTAGTTTTAATAGCTACAATGAGCAGTTCTTC.

This chain uses TRBV11-1 with TRBJ2-1; a weak D match, TRBD1 (5 bases). This CDR3 has 16 amino acids. Germline CDR1 is SGHAT and CDR2 is FQDESV (reference sequence). V lost 5 bases and J 0 bases, leaving 14 bases between the germline ends. CDR3 residues: CASSLLGRRSYNEQFF. The DNA for the CDR3 is TGTGCCAGCAGCCTCCTGGGGCGGCGCTCCTACAATGAGCAGTTCTTC.

V and J are TRBV6-5 and TRBJ2-1; D is undetermined. The CDR3 length is 13 residues. Germline V lookup: CDR1 MNHEY, CDR2 SVGAGI. Trimming shortened V by 4 bases and J by 4 bases, and 8 bases separated the two germline ends. Written as DNA, the CDR3 is TGTGCCAGCAGTTGGGAAAAGTACAATGAGCAGTTCTTC. Translation gives CASSWEKYNEQFF.

Comments on this clone: Additional DNA sequences in this sample encode the identical CDR3. V gene TRBV7-9 combines with J gene TRBJ2-7, with D unclear. Trimming removed 5 bases at V and 0 bases at J, with 5 bases between. Germline values: CDR1 SEHNR, CDR2 FQNEAQ (reference sequence). CDR3 length equals 12 residues. CDR3 coding DNA: TGTGCCAGCAGCCTCGGCTCCTACGAGCAGTACTTC. Translated: CASSLGSYEQYF.

The chain joins TRBV4-2 to TRBJ2-1; perhaps TRBD1 as D (5 bases). The CDR3 has 12 amino acids. The V end was cut by 6 bases, the J end by 6 bases, with 9 bases between. Germline V gene sequence: CDR1 LGHNA, CDR2 YNFKEQ. The CDR3 DNA reads as TGTGCCAGCAGTTTCGACAGCAATGAGCAGTTCTTC. Amino acid sequence: CASSFDSNEQFF.

The gene calls are TRBV5-1 and TRBJ2-7; D unclear. Germline V gives CDR1 SGHRS, CDR2 YFSETQ. This CDR3 comprises 11 residues. V lost 0 bases to trimming and J lost 4 bases, with 2 bases between them. CDR3 sequence reads: CASSLAYEQYF. CDR3 sequence (DNA): TGCGCCAGCAGCTTGGCTTACGAGCAGTACTTC.